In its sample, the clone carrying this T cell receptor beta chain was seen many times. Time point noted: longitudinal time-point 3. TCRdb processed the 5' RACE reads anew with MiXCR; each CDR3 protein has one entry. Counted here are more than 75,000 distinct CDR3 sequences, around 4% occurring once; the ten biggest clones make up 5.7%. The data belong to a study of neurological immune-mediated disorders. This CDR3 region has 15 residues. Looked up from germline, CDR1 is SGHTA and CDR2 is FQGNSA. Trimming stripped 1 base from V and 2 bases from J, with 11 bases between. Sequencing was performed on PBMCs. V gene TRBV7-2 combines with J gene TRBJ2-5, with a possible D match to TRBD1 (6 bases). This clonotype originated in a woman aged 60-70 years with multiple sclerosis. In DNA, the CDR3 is TGTGCCAGCAGCTTAGAGGCAGGGGCGCAAGAGACCCAGTACTTC. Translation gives CASSLEAGAQETQYF.